This is a list of T cell receptor beta chains from one sample in a study of blood T cell repertoires in COVID-19. The method was immunoSEQ multiplex PCR; TCRdb's version includes in-frame clones alone and lacks a portion of them. The table includes over 250,000 clones, about 88% detected once. The specimen sequenced was PBMCs or T cells enriched from blood (not recorded which). These receptors all stem from a man aged 55 to 70 who had recovered from COVID-19. The CDR3 runs from the conserved cysteine through the conserved F or W.

V: TRBV7-2
CDR3: CASSPRRVVDTQYF

V: TRBV30
CDR3: CAWSFFGSGGAQETQYF

V: TRBV7-9
CDR3: CASSWVRAGEFF

V: TRBV29-1
CDR3: CSVSSGGETQYF

V: TRBV27
CDR3: CASSGRDRGSGYTF

V: TRBV2
CDR3: CASSTGFTEAFF

V: TRBV15
CDR3: CATSRPSGLAGPNSYEQYF

V: TRBV12-3/TRBV12-4
CDR3: CASSLGGAEEQFF

V: TRBV18
CDR3: CASSPSVLRAGNTIYF

V: TRBV9
CDR3: CASSIRLNTEAFF

V: TRBV3-1/TRBV3-2
CDR3: CASSLGQGYSEAFF

V: TRBV6-5
CDR3: CASSYSRGREETQYF

V: TRBV7-8
CDR3: CASSVDRDQPQHF

V: TRBV7-2
CDR3: CASSLVSGGRYTGELFF

V: TRBV7-9
CDR3: CASSNHAGTGRATSYNEQFF

V: TRBV3-1/TRBV3-2
CDR3: CASSSGGFGNTIYF